This passage covers 22 T cell receptor beta chains from one sample sequenced in a study of CD8+ T cells in alopecia areata. The sample's treatment: oral pan-JAK inhibitor, 5-10 mg twice daily. cDNA reverse transcribed from extracted RNA served as the sequencing template. Sequencing was performed with immunoSEQ multiplex PCR; in TCRdb, only in-frame clones are kept and a portion is missing. The sample yields roughly 200,000 clones, about 40% seen once. Sample: CD4+ T cells sorted from blood, taken at approximately week 39, from a patient treated with tofacitinib. The receptors were gathered from a human donor with alopecia areata.

The gene calls are TRBV6-6 and TRBJ1-3; D gene ambiguous. Germline loops: CDR1 MNHNY, CDR2 SVGAGI (reference sequence). This CDR3 region has 16 residues. The V end lost 3 bases, the J end lost 0 bases, and 12 bases lay between the germline ends. The CDR3 DNA is TGTGCCAGCAGTTATCGCGCCTTCAGCTCTGGAAACACCATATATTTT. Its protein product is CASSYRAFSSGNTIYF.

This sequence joins TRBV6-6 and TRBJ1-4; TRBD1 aligns across 7 bases. Trimming removed 0 bases from V and 11 bases from J; junction bases left unmatched: 12. The CDR3 consists of 16 residues. The germline gives CDR1 MNHNY, CDR2 SVGAGI (reference sequence). This chain's CDR3 is CASSYSVGDSSGKLFF. The CDR3 nucleotides are TGTGCCAGCAGTTACTCGGTGGGGGACAGTTCGGGGAAACTGTTTTTT.

CDR3 sequence reads: CASSIVAVPNIQYF. The CDR3, as DNA: TGTGCCAGTAGTATAGTAGCGGTGCCAAACATTCAGTACTTC. The chain has TRBV19 and TRBJ2-4; TRBD2 is a possible D gene (6 bases). V was trimmed by 1 base and J by 6 bases, leaving 10 bases between them. Germline CDR1 reads LNHDA; CDR2 reads SQIVND (reference sequence). The CDR3 sequence is 14 residues long.

This clone was seen more than once but under ten times. The chain has TRBV15 and TRBJ2-4; weak D call: TRBD2 (7 bases). CDR3 length: 15 amino acids. From germline, CDR1 is LNHNV and CDR2 YYDKDF (reference sequence). The V gene lost 8 bases and the J gene lost 4 bases, with 18 bases spanning the gap. This CDR3 reads CATRGAQSSKNIQYF. The CDR3, as DNA: TGTGCCACCCGGGGGGCGCAGAGTTCAAAAAACATTCAGTACTTC.

The chain has TRBV30 and TRBJ2-7; a possible D gene is TRBD1 (6 bases). Trimming took 4 bases from V and 3 from J, leaving 10 bases between them. The CDR3 has 12 amino acids. Germline V CDR1 and CDR2: GTSNPN, SVGIG (reference sequence). For the CDR3, the DNA is TGTGCCTGGAAACAGGGCTTCTACGAGCAGTACTTC. Translated: CAWKQGFYEQYF. Drawing the rest from reference TRBV30 and TRBJ2-7, the complete variable domain is SQTIHQWPATLVQPVGSPLSLECTVEGTSNPNLYWYRQAAGRGLQLLFYSVGIGQISSEVPQNLSASRPQDRQFILSSKKLLLSDSGFYLCAWKQGFYEQYFGPGTRLTVT.

This rearrangement joins TRBV7-6 to TRBJ2-7; D unclear. The V gene lost 3 bases and the J gene lost 3 bases, with 12 bases spanning the gap. This CDR3 spans 14 amino acids. The germline V gene encodes CDR1 SGHVS and CDR2 FNYEAQ. Here the CDR3 DNA reads TGTGCCAGCAGCTTGGACCCCGCAAACTACGAGCAGTACTTC. As protein: CASSLDPANYEQYF.

The chain couples TRBV11-2 to TRBJ2-5; D unclear. Germline assignment: CDR1 SGHAT and CDR2 FQNNGV. The CDR3 is 13 amino acids. With 1 base removed from V and 5 bases from J, the gap between germline ends came to 8 bases. DNA for the CDR3: TGTGCCAGCAGCTTAGGGGGTTGGGAGACCCAGTACTTC. Its protein is CASSLGGWETQYF.

This rearrangement joins TRBV5-1 to TRBJ2-5; D is tentatively TRBD1 or TRBD2 (6 bases each). In germline, CDR1 is SGHRS, CDR2 YFSETQ. The CDR3 is made up of 15 amino acids. Trimming shortened V by 0 bases and J by 5 bases, and 14 bases separated the two germline ends. The CDR3 DNA reads as TGCGCCAGCAGCTTGGTACAGGGAGGTGGGGAGACCCAGTACTTC. Amino acid sequence: CASSLVQGGGETQYF.

This clone was detected many times. V usage is TRBV6-6 and J usage is TRBJ1-2, with TRBD1 as a possible D gene (5 bases). The V and J ends lost 6 bases and 2 bases respectively, with 16 bases between them. Germline assignment: CDR1 MNHNY and CDR2 SVGAGI (reference sequence). This CDR3 spans 15 amino acids. The CDR3 DNA reads as TGTGCCAGCAGCCTTTCCCCCAGGGTGAACTATGGCTACACCTTC. This translates into CASSLSPRVNYGYTF.

This clone turned up a few times. CDR3 in DNA: TGCAGCGTTGACGTGACTAGCACAGATACGCAGTATTTT. Translated: CSVDVTSTDTQYF. The gene calls are TRBV29-1 and TRBJ2-3, with D uncertain. Germline values: CDR1 SQVTM, CDR2 ANQGSEA. V was pared by 3 bases and J by 0 bases, with 7 bases between. This CDR3 is built from 13 residues.

The V call is TRBV23-1, the J call TRBJ2-7; tentative D call: TRBD1 (6 bases). TRBV23-1 is classed as an ORF, of uncertain function. The CDR3 contains 15 residues. The V gene lost 10 bases and the J gene lost 0 bases, with 19 bases spanning the gap. CDR3 protein: CATAHRDILSYEQYF. In DNA, the CDR3 is TGCGCCACCGCCCACCGGGACATCCTCTCCTACGAGCAGTACTTC.

This clone was picked up a small number of times. The rearrangement links TRBV28 to TRBJ2-7; D is unclear. Trimming removed 2 bases at V and 0 bases at J, with 5 bases between. Germline V gene sequence: CDR1 MDHEN, CDR2 SYDVKM. CDR3 length: 13 residues. This CDR3 is CASSLRSSYEQYF. CDR3 nucleotide sequence: TGTGCCAGCAGTTTAAGGAGCTCCTACGAGCAGTACTTC.

This clone was counted only a few times. The V gene is TRBV4-2, the J gene TRBJ2-5; D is possibly TRBD2 (5 bases). CDR3 size: 14 residues. V shed 1 base and J shed 5 bases, with 11 bases lying between them. Germline CDR1 is LGHNA and CDR2 is YNFKEQ. The CDR3 loop reads CASSQGLRGETQYF. The CDR3, as DNA: TGTGCCAGCAGCCAAGGACTACGGGGTGAGACCCAGTACTTC.

Here the CDR3 DNA reads TGTGCCATCAGCGAGGGGGCCCTCAATCAGCCCCAGCATTTT. It encodes CAISEGALNQPQHF. The chain links TRBV10-3 to TRBJ1-5, with 7 bases fitting TRBD1. J gave up 3 bases and V 6 bases, and 5 bases lay outside the gene matches. This CDR3 region has 14 residues. Per the germline V gene, CDR1 is ENHRY and CDR2 is SYGVKD.

The gene calls are TRBV9 and TRBJ2-5; no firm D call. Trimming stripped 0 bases from V and 4 bases from J, with 13 bases between. The CDR3 spans 15 residues. Germline CDR1 reads SGDLS; CDR2 reads YYNGEE. The CDR3 DNA is TGTGCCAGCAGCGTAGACCTAGAGAGGAGAGAGACCCAGTACTTC. This translates into CASSVDLERRETQYF.

This clone was observed a handful of times. This sequence joins TRBV29-1 and TRBJ1-1; D gene unclear. The V end was cut by 6 bases, the J end by 3 bases, with 20 bases between. CDR3 length: 15 amino acids. Germline CDR1 SQVTM, CDR2 ANQGSEA. CDR3 sequence reads: CSVPDPLEVDTEAFF. The CDR3 DNA is TGCAGCGTCCCGGACCCGCTCGAAGTGGACACTGAAGCTTTCTTT.

This clone was seen a few times. This sequence joins TRBV7-2 and TRBJ2-3, with a weak D call TRBD1 (5 bases). Germline values: CDR1 SGHTA, CDR2 FQGNSA. This CDR3 has 16 amino acids. Trimming took 6 bases from V and 0 from J, leaving 16 bases between them. The CDR3 coding sequence is TGTGCCAGCAGTTCCCAGTGGGGCCCTAGCACAGATACGCAGTATTTT. Protein product: CASSSQWGPSTDTQYF.

The sample holds a few counts of this clone. The chain couples TRBV15 to TRBJ1-3; D is unclear. Trimming removed 3 bases at V and 4 bases at J, with 7 bases between. CDR3 length equals 13 residues. Germline V lookup: CDR1 LNHNV, CDR2 YYDKDF (reference sequence). The CDR3 protein is CATSRARGNTIYF. The CDR3 region has the DNA TGTGCCACCAGCAGGGCTCGGGGAAACACCATATATTTT.

This clone was picked up a small number of times. The chain links TRBV7-2 to TRBJ2-3; D is possibly TRBD1 (5 bases). The ends were cut back, 8 bases at V and 0 bases at J, with 9 bases in the middle. CDR1 is SGHTA, CDR2 FQGNSA, per germline. This CDR3 region has 13 residues. CDR3 DNA sequence: TGTGCCAGCGGGGCTACTAGCACAGATACGCAGTATTTT. Translation: CASGATSTDTQYF.

The table lists this clone with a few counts. J is TRBJ1-5 and V is TRBV29-1; the D gene is possibly TRBD1 (5 bases). V shed 4 bases and J shed 1 base, with 11 bases lying between them. There are 14 residues in the CDR3. CDR1 is SQVTM, CDR2 ANQGSEA, per germline. This chain's CDR3 is CSVGDGLSNQPQHF. The CDR3 coding sequence is TGCAGCGTTGGGGACGGGTTAAGCAATCAGCCCCAGCATTTT.

This clone has a handful of counts. V gene TRBV14 combines with J gene TRBJ2-5, with TRBD2 identical over 8 bases. Unmatched junction bases numbered 10, after V lost 5 bases and J lost 2 bases. CDR3 length: 16 amino acids. Germline V gene data show CDR1 as SGHDN and CDR2 as FVKESK. CDR3 nucleotides: TGTGCCAGCAGCTCCCCCCCCGCGGGAGGTCAAGAGACCCAGTACTTC. It yields the protein CASSSPPAGGQETQYF.

This clone has only a few counts. The chain has TRBV4-3 and TRBJ2-5; either TRBD1 or TRBD2 may fit D (6 bases each). Between the trimmed V and J ends, which lost 0 bases and 2 bases, there was a span of 10 bases. Germline CDR1 LGHNA, CDR2 YSLEER. This CDR3 has 15 amino acids. DNA of the CDR3: TGCGCCAGCAGCCAAGATCGGGGGACACAAGAGACCCAGTACTTC. Amino acid sequence: CASSQDRGTQETQYF.